This T cell receptor (beta chain) was observed in a study of cytomegalovirus exposure and HLA in healthy donors. Study-wide results and caveats: Later findings reportedly placed an Asian-associated ancestry cluster below the approximately 670-donor mean for N-insertions. Later on, an analysis found that several of the most significant clusters appeared to be linked to common viral pathogens, which included parvovirus B19.

Note on this clone: What it binds is unknown.

The V gene's germline CDR1 is LGHNA and CDR2 YSLEER. This CDR3 has 16 residues. Trimming at V came to 3 bases and at J to 7 bases, leaving 8 bases not matched to a gene. The PCR contained 60 Vbeta and 13 Jbeta primers. As processed by the authors: It was a later analysis that counted approximately 81 million unique TCR beta chains, of which some 9.9 million were shared. Clones were read by immunoSEQ multiplex PCR, and TCRdb kept only the in-frame ones, dropping some. That table furnishes V, J and clone size, whereas the DNA furnished D and trimming. The data contain 90,000 to 110,000 clones, roughly 80% of them seen just once; the ten biggest clones take up 7.7%.

This clonotype was obtained from a woman between 50 and 59 years old in good health and CMV-seropositive. Source material: PBMCs. V is TRBV4-3 and J is TRBJ2-2; 10 nucleotides align to TRBD1. The DNA for the CDR3 is TGCGCCAGCAGCCAGTCTGACAGGGGGCGCGGCGGGGAGCTGTTTTTT. This codes for CASSQSDRGRGGELFF.